This T cell receptor (beta chain) originates from a study of T cell responses to AZD1222 COVID-19 vaccine. Study context: Whether given at about 4 or about 12 weeks, second doses were pooled.

There are 11 residues in the CDR3. The V gene's germline CDR1 is WNHNN and CDR2 SYGVQD (reference sequence). Trimming removed 8 bases from V and 7 bases from J, with 8 bases in between. Profiling relied on immunoSEQ multiplex PCR, and the TCRdb table lists in-frame clones only, not all of them. The sample contains around 160,000 clones, just over 90% of which appear only once. This chain connects TRBV10-1 to TRBJ1-4; no clear D gene. This TCR was sampled from an adult in good health. Source: peripheral blood, taken on day 0 of AZD1222 vaccination. The CDR3 reads CASRASEKLFF. The CDR3 coding sequence is TGCGCCAGCCGCGCGAGTGAAAAACTGTTTTTT.